The clone carrying this TCR beta chain was picked up one time. Repertoires were generated with immunoSEQ multiplex PCR, while TCRdb's copy carries only in-frame clones and drops some. The table shows about 69,000 clones, with approximately 81% occurring only once. The sample belongs to a study of OX40 agonist ivuxolimab in advanced cancers. As for the study in general: Patients treated during dose escalation were battling hepatocellular carcinoma, melanoma, renal cell or head and neck cancer. The dose-escalation cohort was approximately 85% male, with a mean age of approximately 61 years, ranging about 23 to 79. Partial responses were achieved by three patients, of whom one had hepatocellular carcinoma and two had cutaneous melanoma.

Germline V gene sequence: CDR1 SGHTA, CDR2 FQGNSA. Trimming cost V 3 bases and J 4 bases, with 9 bases left between them. This CDR3 contains 13 residues. Sampled blood was obtained at baseline, cycle 4 day 1, and cycle 7 day 1. V is TRBV7-2 and J is TRBJ1-2, with a weak D call TRBD1 (5 bases). The sequencing used CD4+ or CD8+ T cells sorted from blood, collected in a trial of the OX40 agonist ivuxolimab. The receptor comes from an adult with an advanced solid tumor such as melanoma, head and neck, liver or kidney cancer. CDR3 loop: CASSFRDFYGYTF. The CDR3 bases are TGTGCCAGCAGCTTCAGGGACTTCTATGGCTACACCTTC.